This T cell receptor (beta chain) was captured by sequencing in a study of control samples from healthy donors and cancer patients. V lost 1 base, J lost 6 bases, and 11 bases stayed unmatched. Looked up from germline, CDR1 is SGHAT and CDR2 is FQNNGV. This CDR3 is built from 17 residues. TCRdb keeps only in-frame clones here, not all; method: immunoSEQ multiplex PCR. The table includes around 100,000 clones, roughly 87% detected once. This chain joins TRBV11-2 and TRBJ2-1, with 8 bases matching TRBD2. The sequencing sample was made of blood. This TCR was sampled from a woman between 50 and 59 years old in good health. The CDR3 loop is CASSLGTGGGRSNEQFF. The CDR3 DNA follows: TGTGCCAGCAGCTTAGGGACGGGGGGGGGTCGATCCAATGAGCAGTTCTTC.